These T cell receptor beta chains were read from a single sample in a study of cytomegalovirus exposure and HLA in healthy donors. Profiled with immunoSEQ multiplex PCR; TCRdb holds only in-frame clones, not every one. Its table records roughly 51,000 clones. The sequenced sample was PBMCs. These receptors were obtained from a woman aged 40 to 50 in good health and CMV-seronegative. Each CDR3 is given with its conserved first and last residue. D genes are given only for firm matches. Where a row states a size, it is once, few, many or the class of an expanded clone; other rows omit it.

CDR3 length,V gene,D gene,clone size,J gene,CDR3 DNA,CDR3 protein
13,TRBV27,.,.,TRBJ2-1,TGTGCCAGCAGTCTAAGGACCCGGAGGGAGCAGTTCTTC,CASSLRTRREQFF
15,TRBV19,TRBD1,.,TRBJ1-1,TGTGCCAGTAGGTCAGGCCGGACAGGGAACACTGAAGCTTTCTTT,CASRSGRTGNTEAFF
15,TRBV5-1,.,.,TRBJ1-1,TGCGCCAGCAGCTTAGTTGGGGGGGCGATCACTGAAGCTTTCTTT,CASSLVGGAITEAFF
13,TRBV29-1,.,.,TRBJ2-2,TGCAGCGTTGGGATTCTAGGGGTCGGGGAGCTGTTTTTT,CSVGILGVGELFF
16,TRBV18,TRBD1,.,TRBJ1-5,TGTGCCAGCTCACTGGGGCAGGGGGCCAGCAATCAGCCCCAGCATTTT,CASSLGQGASNQPQHF
15,TRBV19,.,.,TRBJ1-5,TGTGCCAGTAGTACCCCCGGTGTAGGCAATCAGCCCCAGCATTTT,CASSTPGVGNQPQHF
13,TRBV6-6,.,.,TRBJ2-7,TGTGCCAGCAGCCAGACTACGGTTTACGAGCAGTACTTC,CASSQTTVYEQYF
16,TRBV7-9,TRBD2,.,TRBJ2-1,TGTGCCAGCAGCTTAGCGCTAGCGGGGATGTACAATGAGCAGTTCTTC,CASSLALAGMYNEQFF
14,TRBV19,TRBD1,.,TRBJ1-5,TGTGCCTCCTCAGGGGGCTGGGGCAATCAGCCCCAGCATTTT,CASSGGWGNQPQHF
16,TRBV19,.,.,TRBJ1-6,TGTGCCAGTAGTATCGGGGGACTGGGGGGTAATTCACCCCTCCACTTT,CASSIGGLGGNSPLHF
13,TRBV7-2,.,.,TRBJ2-7,TGTGCCAGCAGCTCCCGCAGCTCCTACGAGCAGTACTTC,CASSSRSSYEQYF
14,TRBV6-5,TRBD1,.,TRBJ1-2,TGTGCCAGCAGGAACAGGGGGCGCGGATATGGCTACACCTTC,CASRNRGRGYGYTF
17,TRBV5-1,.,.,TRBJ2-7,TGCGCCAGCAGCTTGGGGGACATCCCGGGGTTTTCCTACGAGCAGTACTTC,CASSLGDIPGFSYEQYF
13,TRBV6-1,.,.,TRBJ2-7,TGTGCCAGCAAGGGGGGGGGTTCCTACGAGCAGTACTTC,CASKGGGSYEQYF
16,TRBV7-9,TRBD2,medium-sized,TRBJ2-1,TGTGCCAGCAGCTTAGGACTAGCGGACTCCTACAATGAGCAGTTCTTC,CASSLGLADSYNEQFF
15,TRBV7-2,.,.,TRBJ2-7,TGTGCCAGCAGCTTAGGCGGGGACCTAGATTACGAGCAGTACTTC,CASSLGGDLDYEQYF
14,TRBV30,TRBD2,.,TRBJ2-5,TGTGCCTGGGCCTTCGGGGGGGAACAAGAGACCCAGTACTTC,CAWAFGGEQETQYF
12,TRBV30,.,.,TRBJ1-2,TGTGCCTGGAGCCGGGACTCCGGGGGCTACACCTTC,CAWSRDSGGYTF
17,TRBV5-6,TRBD1,.,TRBJ2-1,TGTGCCAGCAGCTTAGGAGGTTCGGGACAGCTCCAGGGTGAGCAGTTCTTC,CASSLGGSGQLQGEQFF
14,TRBV5-1,.,.,TRBJ2-7,TGCGCCAGCAGCTTGGGGGGGCTCGCCTACGAGCAGTACTTC,CASSLGGLAYEQYF
14,TRBV10-3,.,.,TRBJ1-2,TGTGCCATCAGCCCCCAGGGCAGCCCCTATGGCTACACCTTC,CAISPQGSPYGYTF
15,TRBV5-6,.,.,TRBJ2-6,TGTGCCAGCAGCTTGAGGGGCGTTGGGGCCAACGTCCTGACTTTC,CASSLRGVGANVLTF
11,TRBV29-1,.,.,TRBJ2-5,TGCAGCGTTGAAGAGGCAGGGACCCAGTACTTC,CSVEEAGTQYF
20,TRBV4-1,.,.,TRBJ2-4,TGCGCCAGCAGCCAAACTGTTCGGCGAAAGGGAGAAAGGGATAAAAACATTCAGTACTTC,CASSQTVRRKGERDKNIQYF
13,TRBV9,.,.,TRBJ1-3,TGTGCCAGCAGCGCGTACACTGGAAACACCATATATTTT,CASSAYTGNTIYF
16,TRBV2,.,.,TRBJ1-3,TGTGCCAGCAAGAGGGACCAGGGGAGTCTTGGAAACACCATATATTTT,CASKRDQGSLGNTIYF
16,TRBV5-4,TRBD2,.,TRBJ2-2,TGTGCCAGCGGGTTGATGACTAGCGCGAACACCGGGGAGCTGTTTTTT,CASGLMTSANTGELFF
15,TRBV2,TRBD2,.,TRBJ2-7,TGTGCCAGCAGACTAAGCCTAGCGGGAAGGAACGGGCAGTACTTC,CASRLSLAGRNGQYF
13,TRBV4-1,.,.,TRBJ2-6,TGCGCCAGCAGCACAACAGGGGCCAACGTCCTGACTTTC,CASSTTGANVLTF
13,TRBV6-6,.,.,TRBJ1-2,TGTGCCAGCAGTTGGGACAACGTCCGTGGCTACACCTTC,CASSWDNVRGYTF
13,TRBV6-1,TRBD2,.,TRBJ2-7,TGTGCCAGGGGAGGTGGGAGGGCCGACGAGCAGTACTTC,CARGGGRADEQYF
13,TRBV7-9,.,.,TRBJ2-7,TGTGCCAGCAGTACAGCAATTGCCTACGAGCAGTACTTC,CASSTAIAYEQYF
14,TRBV7-2,TRBD1,.,TRBJ1-2,TGTGCCAGCAGCTTAGATGACAGGGGGTATGGCTACACCTTC,CASSLDDRGYGYTF
10,TRBV20-1,TRBD1,.,TRBJ1-2,TGCAGTGCTGACAGGGGTGGCTACACCTTC,CSADRGGYTF
14,TRBV27,TRBD1,.,TRBJ1-2,TGTGCCAGCAGGCCGACAGGGGCGAGGTATGGCTACACCTTC,CASRPTGARYGYTF
18,TRBV10-3,TRBD1,.,TRBJ1-3,TGTGCCATCAGTCAGGATCCTACAGGGGTCTCCTCTGGAAACACCATATATTTT,CAISQDPTGVSSGNTIYF
17,TRBV9,TRBD1,.,TRBJ1-4,TGTGCCAGCAGCGCCGGCGGACGGGCAGGGGGTCGTGAAAAACTGTTTTTT,CASSAGGRAGGREKLFF
15,TRBV5-6,.,.,TRBJ1-1,TGTGCCAGCAGCTTGTCCCCAGACATGAACACTGAAGCTTTCTTT,CASSLSPDMNTEAFF
13,TRBV7-9,.,.,TRBJ1-1,TGTGCCAGCAGCCCCATGGCGAACACTGAAGCTTTCTTT,CASSPMANTEAFF
14,TRBV30,TRBD2,.,TRBJ2-3,TGTGCCTGGAATGAACTAGCGCGCACAGATACGCAGTATTTT,CAWNELARTDTQYF
14,TRBV7-2,.,.,TRBJ2-7,TGTGCCAGCAGCTCGCAGAGGGGGAGATACGAGCAGTACTTC,CASSSQRGRYEQYF
16,TRBV4-2,TRBD2,.,TRBJ2-5,TGTGCCAGCAGCCAGGATTGGCGGGGGGGCCAGGAGACCCAGTACTTC,CASSQDWRGGQETQYF
16,TRBV11-3,TRBD2,.,TRBJ2-3,TGTGCCAGCAGCTTTTGGACTAGCGGTACACAAGATACGCAGTATTTT,CASSFWTSGTQDTQYF
16,TRBV4-1,.,.,TRBJ1-3,TGCGCCAGCAGCCAAGGGTTTCGGGGAATTAAAGACACCATATATTTT,CASSQGFRGIKDTIYF
18,TRBV5-1,TRBD2,.,TRBJ2-1,TGCGCCAGCAGCGCCGGACTAGGGAGTGATATCTCCGACAATGAGCAGTTCTTC,CASSAGLGSDISDNEQFF
17,TRBV7-9,.,.,TRBJ2-7,TGTGCCAGCAGCACAACTACTTACGGAGGGGATTTGGACGAGCAGTACTTC,CASSTTTYGGDLDEQYF
15,TRBV9,.,.,TRBJ2-2,TGTGCCAGCAGCGTAGTACAGGGAAGGACCGGGGAGCTGTTTTTT,CASSVVQGRTGELFF
14,TRBV5-1,.,.,TRBJ1-1,TGCGCCAGCAGCTTGGGGGCCAGGGGCGGTGAAGCTTTCTTT,CASSLGARGGEAFF
12,TRBV29-1,TRBD2,.,TRBJ2-5,TGCAGCGTTGAATGGGAGGGAGAGACCCAGTACTTC,CSVEWEGETQYF